This TCR beta chain was recorded in a study of T-cell reconstitution after alpha-beta-depleted transplantation in children. The CDR3 runs to 14 residues. The germline V gene encodes CDR1 SGHRS and CDR2 YFSETQ. V was trimmed by 4 bases and J by 0 bases, leaving 9 bases between them. This clonotype has just a few counts. Preparation of the TCRbeta library was carried out with unique molecular identifiers. Each CDR3 protein gets one entry after TCRdb re-called the PCR reads with MiXCR. The sample has about 420,000 distinct CDR3 sequences, 15% to 20% seen once. The sequence was collected from a boy under two years old who had a stem cell transplant for Wiskott-Aldrich syndrome, so the T cells may come from the graft donor. The rearrangement uses TRBV5-1 and TRBJ2-3; D is unresolved. The input for sequencing was PBMCs, mostly from graft donor cells, taken 360 days after TCRalphabeta/CD19-depleted stem cell transplant. CDR3 sequence (DNA): TGCGCCAGCAGCCATCGACTTAGCACAGATACGCAGTATTTT. It specifies CASSHRLSTDTQYF.